This T cell receptor beta chain is from a study of blood T cell repertoires in COVID-19. Measured with immunoSEQ multiplex PCR; TCRdb has only the in-frame clones, and not every one. The profile shows about 190,000 clones, 84% of them singletons. Two negative PCRs, clearance, or symptom resolution had been documented for recovered Cohort 3 donors. Trimming at V came to 5 bases and at J to 5 bases, leaving 7 bases not matched to a gene. The germline V gene encodes CDR1 SNHLY and CDR2 FYNNEI. The CDR3 totals 14 residues. The sample was PBMCs or T cells enriched from blood (not recorded which). This sequence joins TRBV2 and TRBJ1-1; 8 bases align to TRBD1. The sequence was collected from a woman between 25 and 40 years old who had recovered from COVID-19. CDR3 bases: TGTGCCAGCAGTCTAGACAGGGGCAGGACTGAAGCTTTCTTT. This encodes CASSLDRGRTEAFF. Variable domain in full (rest from reference TRBV2 and TRBJ1-1): EPEVTQTPSHQVTQMGQEVILRCVPISNHLYFYWYRQILGQKVEFLVSFYNNEISEKSEIFDDQFSVERPDGSNFTLKIRSTKLEDSAMYFCASSLDRGRTEAFFGQGTRLTVV.